The rows below give T cell receptor beta chains drawn from one sample of a study of blood T cells in healthy people across ages. TCRdb passed the 5' RACE reads through MiXCR, listing each CDR3 protein once. The sample records some 1,000,000 distinct CDR3 sequences, approximately 25% being singletons. These same data were also listed under a study on T cells of mothers and their children.

What was sequenced was blood. The receptors originated from a girl aged 2 to 9 in good health. The CDR3 runs from the conserved cysteine through the conserved F or W. D genes are given only for firm matches. The listing skips clone size in some rows; elsewhere it reads once, few, many or a size class.

clone_size d_call j_call v_call cdr3_aa cdr3_nt
few TRBD2 TRBJ2-1 TRBV24-1 CATSDFSGGGAYNEQFF TGTGCCACCAGTGATTTCTCGGGCGGGGGGGCCTACAATGAGCAGTTCTTC
. . TRBJ2-7 TRBV3-1 CASSQYAGVSYEQYF TGTGCCAGCAGCCAATACGCAGGTGTCTCCTACGAGCAGTACTTC
once . TRBJ1-1 TRBV7-9 CASSLAPPTVNTEAFF TGTGCCAGCAGCTTAGCTCCCCCCACAGTGAACACTGAAGCTTTCTTT
few TRBD1 TRBJ1-2 TRBV5-6 CASGSWDRVNYGYTF TGTGCCAGCGGCTCCTGGGACAGGGTTAACTATGGCTACACCTTC
. TRBD1 TRBJ2-5 TRBV5-6 CASSFLQGARKTQYF TGTGCCAGCAGCTTTCTCCAGGGGGCTAGGAAGACCCAGTACTTC
few . TRBJ2-5 TRBV7-2 CASSLYSGSPDQYF TGTGCCAGCAGCTTATATTCAGGCAGTCCGGACCAGTACTTC
. . TRBJ1-1 TRBV5-1 CASSWGASNTEAFF TGCGCCAGCAGTTGGGGGGCCTCTAACACTGAAGCTTTCTTT
few TRBD1 TRBJ2-7 TRBV24-1 CATSDPGQGSYEQYF TGTGCCACCAGTGATCCGGGACAGGGCTCCTACGAGCAGTACTTC
. . TRBJ1-4 TRBV12-3/TRBV12-4 CASRTGEKLFF TGTGCCAGCCGCACGGGTGAAAAACTGTTTTTT
. . TRBJ2-7 TRBV11-2 CASSPGAQQGTYEQYF TGTGCCAGCAGCCCCGGCGCCCAACAGGGTACCTACGAGCAGTACTTC